This T cell receptor (beta chain) originates from a study of cytomegalovirus exposure and HLA in healthy donors. PCR was performed using 60 Vbeta and 13 Jbeta primers. TCRdb's table, derived via immunoSEQ multiplex PCR, lists solely in-frame clones and lacks some. The sample carries 90,000 to 140,000 clones, around 76% recorded once. CDR1 and CDR2 from the germline V gene are SGHTA and FQGNSA. J gave up 5 bases and V 6 bases, and 10 bases lay outside the gene matches. The CDR3 is 14 amino acids. The sequenced material came from PBMCs. The sequence was obtained from a middle-aged man in good health and CMV-seropositive. The chain combines TRBV7-2 with TRBJ2-7; 7 positions agree with TRBD1. CDR3: CASRRQGETNEQYF. CDR3 nucleotide sequence: TGTGCCAGCAGGAGGCAGGGGGAAACAAACGAGCAGTACTTC.